The 27 T cell receptor beta chains below were found in one sample sequenced in a study of T cell responses to AZD1222 COVID-19 vaccine. The assay was immunoSEQ multiplex PCR, and TCRdb's table has in-frame clones only and misses some. The sample contains about 160,000 clones, more than 85% of which appear only once. The sequencing here drew on peripheral blood, taken on day 0 of AZD1222 vaccination. The receptors were sampled from an adult in good health.

V is TRBV2 and J is TRBJ2-1; TRBD2 aligns across 9 bases. Germline assignment: CDR1 SNHLY and CDR2 FYNNEI. V gave up 4 bases and J gave up 4 bases; unmatched junction bases: 8. There are 16 residues in the CDR3. CDR3 region: CASSGLLAGRYNEQFF. In DNA form, the CDR3 reads TGTGCCAGCAGTGGGCTACTAGCGGGTCGATACAATGAGCAGTTCTTC. Together with reference TRBV2 and TRBJ2-1, the CDR3 gives the full variable domain: EPEVTQTPSHQVTQMGQEVILRCVPISNHLYFYWYRQILGQKVEFLVSFYNNEISEKSEIFDDQFSVERPDGSNFTLKIRSTKLEDSAMYFCASSGLLAGRYNEQFFGPGTRLTVL.

The V call is TRBV5-1, the J call TRBJ1-1, with D possibly being TRBD1 (6 bases). V was pared by 3 bases and J by 1 base, with 10 bases between. The CDR3 covers 14 residues. CDR1 and CDR2 from the germline V gene are SGHRS and YFSETQ. CDR3 in amino acids: CASSSDSANTEAFF. In DNA, the CDR3 is TGCGCCAGCAGCTCGGACAGCGCGAACACTGAAGCTTTCTTT. Based on the CDR3 plus reference TRBV5-1 and TRBJ1-1, the full variable domain is KAGVTQTPRYLIKTRGQQVTLSCSPISGHRSVSWYQQTPGQGLQFLFEYFSETQRNKGNFPGRFSGRQFSNSRSEMNVSTLELGDSALYLCASSSDSANTEAFFGQGTRLTVV.

The V and J genes are TRBV21-1 and TRBJ1-5; the table names TRBD1, a call not compared with the DNA. TRBV21-1 is a listed pseudogene. The CDR3 has 18 residues. The CDR3, as DNA: TGTGCCAGCAGCAAAACTCTGTTGGGGACACCTAGCAATCAGCCCCAGCATTTT. Translating it yields CASSKTLLGTPSNQPQHF.

The chain is built from TRBV7-2 and TRBJ1-2; 10 bases fit TRBD1. The junction had 10 bases not matched to a gene; V was cut back by 5 bases and J by 4 bases. Germline V gene data show CDR1 as SGHTA and CDR2 as FQGNSA. This CDR3 region has 16 residues. CDR3 in DNA: TGTGCCAGCAGCCCCGGGACAGGGGTCGGGGGCTATGGCTACACCTTC. Translation: CASSPGTGVGGYGYTF. Full variable domain (rest looked up from reference TRBV7-2 and TRBJ1-2): GAGVSQSPSNKVTEKGKDVELRCDPISGHTALYWYRQSLGQGLEFLIYFQGNSAPDKSGLPSDRFSAERTGGSVSTLTIQRTQQEDSAVYLCASSPGTGVGGYGYTFGSGTRLTVV.

The rearrangement links TRBV19 to TRBJ1-5; possibly TRBD1 for D (6 bases). CDR1 and CDR2 from the germline V gene are LNHDA and SQIVND (reference sequence). This CDR3 has 15 residues. The ends were cut back, 5 bases at V and 4 bases at J, with 15 bases in the middle. CDR3 bases: TGTGCCAGTAGTCTAAGGACAGCCTGGAATCAGCCCCAGCATTTT. As protein: CASSLRTAWNQPQHF. Complete variable domain (other parts from reference TRBV19 and TRBJ1-5): DGGITQSPKYLFRKEGQNVTLSCEQNLNHDAMYWYRQDPGQGLRLIYYSQIVNDFQKGDIAEGYSVSREKKESFPLTVTSAQKNPTAFYLCASSLRTAWNQPQHFGDGTRLSIL.

V usage is TRBV28 and J usage is TRBJ2-7, with TRBD1 matching over 7 bases. Germline V CDR1 and CDR2: MDHEN, SYDVKM. CDR3 length equals 12 residues. V lost 9 bases, J lost 3 bases, and 5 bases stayed unmatched. This chain's CDR3 is CASGRTGYEQYF. The CDR3 region has the DNA TGTGCCAGTGGAAGGACAGGCTACGAGCAGTACTTC.

This chain uses TRBV5-4 with TRBJ2-1; D not resolved. Germline V gene sequence: CDR1 SGHNT, CDR2 YYREEE (reference sequence). V was cut by 0 bases and J by 4 bases, with 5 bases left in between. The CDR3 consists of 13 residues. The CDR3 region is CASSLGQYNEQFF. In nucleotides, the CDR3 is TGTGCCAGCAGCTTGGGGCAATACAATGAGCAGTTCTTC.

The genes are TRBV11-2 and TRBJ2-1, with TRBD2 matching 8 bases. CDR1 is SGHAT, CDR2 FQNNGV, per germline. There are 16 residues in the CDR3. V shed 4 bases, J shed 2 bases, and the junction held 7 bases outside the gene matches. The CDR3 nucleotides read TGTGCCAGCAGCTCGATAAAGCGGGAGCCCTACAATGAGCAGTTCTTC. It encodes CASSSIKREPYNEQFF.

The rearrangement joins TRBV2 to TRBJ1-5; D is perhaps TRBD1 (6 bases). Looked up from germline, CDR1 is SNHLY and CDR2 is FYNNEI. The CDR3 has 13 residues. V was trimmed by 5 bases and J by 7 bases, leaving 12 bases between them. The CDR3 region is CASSTDRIQPQHF. In DNA, the CDR3 is TGTGCCAGCAGTACTGACAGGATACAGCCCCAGCATTTT.

The J gene is TRBJ2-3, the V gene TRBV19, with D perhaps being TRBD1 or TRBD2 (5 bases each). The V end was cut by 5 bases, the J end by 2 bases, with 11 bases between. Germline CDR1 reads LNHDA; CDR2 reads SQIVND (reference sequence). The CDR3 loop spans 14 amino acids. CDR3 in amino acids: CASSGWDVTDTQYF. DNA for the CDR3: TGTGCCAGTAGTGGGTGGGACGTCACAGATACGCAGTATTTT.

The V and J genes are TRBV9 and TRBJ2-1; 8 nucleotides align to TRBD2. CDR1 is SGDLS, CDR2 YYNGEE, per germline. This CDR3 spans 15 amino acids. V lost 4 bases, J lost 2 bases, and 5 bases stayed unmatched. The CDR3 is CASSIIAGPYNEQFF. The CDR3 DNA reads as TGTGCCAGCAGCATAATAGCGGGACCCTACAATGAGCAGTTCTTC.

The genes are TRBV11-3 and TRBJ2-7, with D perhaps TRBD2 (7 bases). This CDR3 region has 15 residues. Looked up from germline, CDR1 is SGHNT and CDR2 is YENEEA. Trimming shortened V by 1 base and J by 2 bases, and 12 bases separated the two germline ends. In nucleotides, the CDR3 is TGTGCCAGCAGCTTAGCCCGGGGGGCGGCCTACGAGCAGTACTTC. Translation: CASSLARGAAYEQYF.

The chain employs TRBV9 and TRBJ2-7; D is unresolved. The germline V and J ends were trimmed by 4 bases and 2 bases, with 16 bases remaining between them. CDR1 is SGDLS, CDR2 YYNGEE, per germline. The CDR3 consists of 15 residues. The CDR3 bases are TGTGCCAGCAGCCCCCAACCAGGCCCTGCCTACGAGCAGTACTTC. Amino acids: CASSPQPGPAYEQYF.

The V call is TRBV27, the J call TRBJ2-1, with 11 bases that match TRBD2. J was trimmed by 3 bases and V by 5 bases; bases with no gene match: 3. CDR3 length equals 15 residues. Germline assignment: CDR1 MNHEY and CDR2 SMNVEV (reference sequence). The CDR3 spells CASSIGLAGYNEQFF. The CDR3 region has the DNA TGTGCCAGCAGTATCGGACTAGCGGGCTACAATGAGCAGTTCTTC.

This clone has a single count. The chain employs TRBV19 and TRBJ1-2; TRBD1 is a possible D gene (5 bases). The germline gives CDR1 LNHDA, CDR2 SQIVND (reference sequence). The CDR3 extends over 17 amino acids. V lost 0 bases, J lost 8 bases, and 22 bases lay in between. The DNA for the CDR3 is TGTGCCAGTAGTATAGATCTTTACGTGTCGACAGAAAGAGGCTACACCTTC. The encoded protein is CASSIDLYVSTERGYTF.

The count of this clone is one. J is TRBJ2-7 and V is TRBV24-1, with TRBD1 matching over 7 bases. The CDR3 spans 13 residues. V was clipped by 8 bases and J by 0 bases; unmatched bases: 3. CDR1 and CDR2 (germline): KGHDR, SFDVKD. DNA for the CDR3: TGTGCCACCAAGGGGACAGACTCCTACGAGCAGTACTTC. Protein product: CATKGTDSYEQYF.

The rearrangement links TRBV7-8 to TRBJ1-4, with 11 bases aligning to TRBD1. This CDR3 spans 16 amino acids. Germline assignment: CDR1 SGHVS and CDR2 FQNEAQ. Trimming took 6 bases from V and 8 from J; bases not matched to a gene: 11. This CDR3 reads CASSSSQGTGGEKLFF. CDR3 coding DNA: TGTGCCAGCAGTTCCAGTCAGGGGACAGGGGGGGAAAAACTGTTTTTT.

The gene calls are TRBV18 and TRBJ1-5; a weak D match, TRBD1 (5 bases). V lost 2 bases and J lost 6, with 14 bases in between. Germline V gives CDR1 KGHSH, CDR2 LQKENI. CDR3 length equals 15 residues. CDR3 DNA: TGTGCCAGCTCACCAATGGGGCAGCTCGGTCAGCCCCAGCATTTT. Translated, it gives CASSPMGQLGQPQHF.

The V call is TRBV9, the J call TRBJ1-1; D is uncertain. Trimming stripped 0 bases from V and 4 bases from J, with 7 bases between. CDR3 length: 13 amino acids. Germline V gene data show CDR1 as SGDLS and CDR2 as YYNGEE. CDR3 in amino acids: CASSVGLLTEAFF. Written as DNA, the CDR3 is TGTGCCAGCAGCGTAGGGCTACTCACTGAAGCTTTCTTT.

The chain carries TRBV13 and TRBJ2-1, with 8 positions matching TRBD2. This CDR3 has 15 residues. The V gene end was trimmed by 2 bases and the J gene end by 2 bases; junction bases not matched to a gene: 2. Germline CDR1 and CDR2: PRHDT and FYEKMQ (reference sequence). This CDR3 reads CASSLPSGPYNEQFF. CDR3 nucleotide sequence: TGTGCCAGCAGCTTACCTAGCGGGCCCTACAATGAGCAGTTCTTC.

The chain recombines TRBV11-3 with TRBJ2-2; the match to TRBD2 covers 7 bases. Germline assignment: CDR1 SGHNT and CDR2 YENEEA. The CDR3 totals 17 residues. V shed 5 bases and J 2 bases; nucleotides not matched to a gene: 11. The CDR3 region is CASSPASSGVNTGELFF. The CDR3 DNA sequence: TGTGCCAGCAGCCCAGCCTCTAGCGGAGTAAACACCGGGGAGCTGTTTTTT. Full variable domain (rest looked up from reference TRBV11-3 and TRBJ2-2): EAGVVQSPRYKIIEKKQPVAFWCNPISGHNTLYWYLQNLGQGPELLIRYENEEAVDDSQLPKDRFSAERLKGVDSTLKIQPAELGDSAVYLCASSPASSGVNTGELFFGEGSRLTVL.

The rearrangement links TRBV5-5 to TRBJ1-5, with unresolved D. The CDR3 spans 13 residues. Trimming pared 4 bases from V and 0 bases from J, leaving 5 bases between. From germline, CDR1 is SGHKS and CDR2 YYEKEE (reference sequence). CDR3 in amino acids: CASSRNSNQPQHF. The CDR3 bases are TGTGCCAGCAGCAGGAATAGCAATCAGCCCCAGCATTTT.

The chain couples TRBV29-1 to TRBJ2-7; D remains ambiguous. V lost 7 bases and J 2 bases, leaving 15 bases between the germline ends. CDR1 is SQVTM and CDR2 is ANQGSEA in the germline V gene. The CDR3 sequence is 13 residues long. Here the CDR3 DNA reads TGCAGCGCCGCCTCGGTCCTAACCTACGAGCAGTACTTC. Residues: CSAASVLTYEQYF.

The V gene is TRBV15, the J gene TRBJ1-5; a possible D gene is TRBD1 (6 bases). The V end lost 8 bases, the J end lost 4 bases, and 18 bases lay between the germline ends. Per the germline V gene, CDR1 is LNHNV and CDR2 is YYDKDF (reference sequence). This CDR3 contains 15 residues. The CDR3 sequence is CATRPAQGGNQPQHF. CDR3 DNA: TGTGCCACCCGCCCAGCACAGGGTGGAAATCAGCCCCAGCATTTT.

V gene TRBV19 combines with J gene TRBJ2-3; D is uncertain. Per germline, CDR1 LNHDA and CDR2 SQIVND (reference sequence). Between the trimmed V and J ends, which lost 4 bases and 5 bases, there was a span of 4 bases. CDR3 length: 11 residues. DNA of the CDR3: TGTGCCAGTAGTACGGGAGATACGCAGTATTTT. Amino acids: CASSTGDTQYF.

The rearrangement links TRBV4-2 to TRBJ2-2; D remains ambiguous. The CDR3 is 15 residues long. Germline V gene sequence: CDR1 LGHNA, CDR2 YNFKEQ. The ends were cut back, 1 base at V and 1 base at J, with 7 bases in the middle. The CDR3 sequence is CASSQVQQNTGELFF. The CDR3 bases are TGTGCCAGCAGCCAAGTTCAGCAGAACACCGGGGAGCTGTTTTTT.

V gene TRBV4-1 combines with J gene TRBJ2-2, with D tentatively TRBD1 (6 bases). CDR1 is MGHRA and CDR2 is YSYEKL in the germline V gene. CDR3 length: 16 amino acids. Trimming stripped 0 bases from V and 2 bases from J, with 10 bases between. In nucleotides, the CDR3 is TGCGCCAGCAGCCAAGATGGCAGGGGTAACACCGGGGAGCTGTTTTTT. Amino acids: CASSQDGRGNTGELFF.